The entry below gives a single T cell receptor (beta chain) sequence along with its context. Antigen: not known. The data stem from a study of a mutant IDH1 vaccine in newly diagnosed glioma. Whole-study context: Patients came in for eight vaccinations, in weeks 1, 3, 5, 7, 11, 15, 19 and 23. Among treated patients, about 62% were male and about 38% female, and mean age was approximately 43 years. Vaccination was launched 4-6 weeks after radiotherapy alone, or with temozolomide cycles.

Time point: week 23, last vaccination. Vaccination used 300 ug of mutant IDH1 20-mer peptide per dose, with topical imiquimod. The germline V gene encodes CDR1 MNHEY and CDR2 SMNVEV (reference sequence). The V and J ends lost 5 bases and 7 bases respectively, with 18 bases between them. This CDR3 contains 16 residues. Generated by immunoSEQ multiplex PCR, the TCRdb table keeps only in-frame clones and is missing some. The data hold over 35,000 clones, with roughly 81% observed a single time. The TCR comes from a man between 35 and 55 years old with glioma. Here the sequenced sample was PBMCs, taken from a glioma patient whose treatment included an IDH1 peptide vaccine. V is TRBV27 and J is TRBJ1-6, with D perhaps TRBD1 (6 bases). In DNA, the CDR3 is TGTGCCAGCAGTCCTCGACAGGTCGTTTACAATTCACCCCTCCACTTT. It encodes CASSPRQVVYNSPLHF.